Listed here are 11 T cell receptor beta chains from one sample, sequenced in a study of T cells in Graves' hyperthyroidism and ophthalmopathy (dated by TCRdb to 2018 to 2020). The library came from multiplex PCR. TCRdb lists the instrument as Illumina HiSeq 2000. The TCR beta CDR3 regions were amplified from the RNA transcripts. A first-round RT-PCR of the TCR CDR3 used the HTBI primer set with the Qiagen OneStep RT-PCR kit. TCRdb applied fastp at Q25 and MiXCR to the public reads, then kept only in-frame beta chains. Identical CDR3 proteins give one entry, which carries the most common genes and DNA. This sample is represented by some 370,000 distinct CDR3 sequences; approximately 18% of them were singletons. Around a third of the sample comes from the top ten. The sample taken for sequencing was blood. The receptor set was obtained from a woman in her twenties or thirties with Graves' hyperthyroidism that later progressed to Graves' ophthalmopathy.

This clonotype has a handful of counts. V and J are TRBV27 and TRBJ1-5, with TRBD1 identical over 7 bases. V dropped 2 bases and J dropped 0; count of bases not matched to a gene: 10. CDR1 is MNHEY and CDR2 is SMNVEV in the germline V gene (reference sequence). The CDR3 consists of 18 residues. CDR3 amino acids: CASSLLAGGMSSNQPQHF. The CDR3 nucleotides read TGTGCCAGCAGTTTACTGGCAGGGGGGATGTCTAGCAATCAGCCCCAGCATTTT.

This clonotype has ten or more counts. In nucleotides, the CDR3 is TGTGCCAGCAGCATCTACGGGGGGAACCAAGAGACCCAGTACTTC. It yields the protein CASSIYGGNQETQYF. The V call is TRBV5-5, the J call TRBJ2-5; 7 bases are a match to TRBD2. Germline CDR1 reads SGHKS; CDR2 reads YYEKEE (reference sequence). The CDR3 extends over 15 amino acids. Unmatched junction bases numbered 6, after V lost 4 bases and J lost 0 bases.

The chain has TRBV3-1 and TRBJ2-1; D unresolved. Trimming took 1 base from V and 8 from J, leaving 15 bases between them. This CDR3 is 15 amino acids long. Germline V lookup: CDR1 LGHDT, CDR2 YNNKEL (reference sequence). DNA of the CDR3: TGTGCCAGCAGCCAAGGTTACGGGCTGGGGTATGAGCAGTTCTTC. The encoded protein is CASSQGYGLGYEQFF.

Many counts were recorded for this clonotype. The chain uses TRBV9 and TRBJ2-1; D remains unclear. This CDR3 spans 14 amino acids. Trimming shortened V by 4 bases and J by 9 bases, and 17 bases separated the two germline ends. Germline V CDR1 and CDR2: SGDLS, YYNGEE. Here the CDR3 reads CASSHRADSVEQFF. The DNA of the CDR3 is TGTGCCAGCAGCCACCGGGCGGATTCAGTTGAGCAGTTCTTC.

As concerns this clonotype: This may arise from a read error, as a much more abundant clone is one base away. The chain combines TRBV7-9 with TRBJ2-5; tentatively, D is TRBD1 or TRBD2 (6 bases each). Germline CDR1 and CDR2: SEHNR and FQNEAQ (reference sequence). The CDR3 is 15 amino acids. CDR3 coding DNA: TGTGCCAGCAGGGGACTGGGGGCCGTACAAGGGACCCAGTACTTC. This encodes CASRGLGAVQGTQYF.

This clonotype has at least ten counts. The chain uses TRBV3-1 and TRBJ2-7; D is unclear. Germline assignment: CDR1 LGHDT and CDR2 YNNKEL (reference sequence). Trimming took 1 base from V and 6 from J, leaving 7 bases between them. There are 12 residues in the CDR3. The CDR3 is CASSQVPIEQYF. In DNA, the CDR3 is TGTGCCAGCAGCCAAGTTCCCATCGAGCAGTACTTC.

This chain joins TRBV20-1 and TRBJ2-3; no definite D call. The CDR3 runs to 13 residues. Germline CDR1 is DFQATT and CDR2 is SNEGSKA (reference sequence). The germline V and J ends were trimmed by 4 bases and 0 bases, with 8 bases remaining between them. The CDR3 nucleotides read TGCAGTGCTATTTGGCAGAGCACAGATACGCAGTATTTT. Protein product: CSAIWQSTDTQYF.

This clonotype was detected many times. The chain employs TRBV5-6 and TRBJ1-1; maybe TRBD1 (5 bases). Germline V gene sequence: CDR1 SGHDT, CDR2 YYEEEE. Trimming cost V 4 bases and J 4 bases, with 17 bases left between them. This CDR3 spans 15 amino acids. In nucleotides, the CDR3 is TGTGCCAGCAGCGCGCCTTGGCAGGGTAGCACTGAAGCTTTCTTT. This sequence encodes CASSAPWQGSTEAFF.

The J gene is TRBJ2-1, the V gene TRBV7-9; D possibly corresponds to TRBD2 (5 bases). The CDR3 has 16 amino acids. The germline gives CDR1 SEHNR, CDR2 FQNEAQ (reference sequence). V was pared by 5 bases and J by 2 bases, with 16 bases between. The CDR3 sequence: CASSPYLAPTYNEQFF. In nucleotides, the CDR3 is TGTGCCAGCAGCCCCTATTTAGCGCCTACCTACAATGAGCAGTTCTTC.

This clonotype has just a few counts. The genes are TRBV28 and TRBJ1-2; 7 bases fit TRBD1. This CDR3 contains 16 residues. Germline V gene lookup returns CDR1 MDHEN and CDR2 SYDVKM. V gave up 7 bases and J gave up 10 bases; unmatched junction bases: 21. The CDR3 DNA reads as TGTGCCAGCATCCCTCCCTACGGGACAGTCGATCGGGACTACACCTTC. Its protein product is CASIPPYGTVDRDYTF.

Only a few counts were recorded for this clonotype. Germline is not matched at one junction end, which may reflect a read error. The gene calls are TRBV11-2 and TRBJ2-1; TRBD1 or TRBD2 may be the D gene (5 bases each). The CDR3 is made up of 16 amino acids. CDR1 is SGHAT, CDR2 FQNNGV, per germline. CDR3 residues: CASSARTGTAYNKQFF. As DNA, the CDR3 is TGTGCCAGCAGCGCCAGGACGGGGACCGCCTACAATAAGCAGTTCTTC.